This T cell receptor (beta chain) was profiled in a study of blood T cell repertoires in COVID-19. Turning to the study itself: Samples representing acute and convalescent COVID-19 were sourced from the United States, Italy and Spain. T cells, B-cell-depleted T cells, or PBMCs supplied cDNA or gDNA.

Germline CDR1 is SQVTM and CDR2 is ANQGSEA. V lost 0 bases, J lost 6 bases, and 12 bases lay in between. This CDR3 has 14 amino acids. The authors' processing: Reference gene primer amplification in the assay estimated nucleated cell counts. Using immunoSEQ multiplex PCR, the repertoire was profiled, and TCRdb retains in-frame clones only, with some absent. V and J calls and clone size are those listed in that table; D and trimming were worked out from the DNA. Altogether fewer than 250,000 clones are present, roughly 80% being singletons, with the ten largest covering 7.4%. This TCR derives from a woman between 45 and 65 years old with acute or convalescent COVID-19. The genes are TRBV29-1 and TRBJ2-1; a possible D gene is TRBD1 (6 bases). Material for sequencing was peripheral blood. CDR3 DNA: TGCAGCGTTGAAGAGCAGGGACAATTCAATGAGCAGTTCTTC. It yields the protein CSVEEQGQFNEQFF.